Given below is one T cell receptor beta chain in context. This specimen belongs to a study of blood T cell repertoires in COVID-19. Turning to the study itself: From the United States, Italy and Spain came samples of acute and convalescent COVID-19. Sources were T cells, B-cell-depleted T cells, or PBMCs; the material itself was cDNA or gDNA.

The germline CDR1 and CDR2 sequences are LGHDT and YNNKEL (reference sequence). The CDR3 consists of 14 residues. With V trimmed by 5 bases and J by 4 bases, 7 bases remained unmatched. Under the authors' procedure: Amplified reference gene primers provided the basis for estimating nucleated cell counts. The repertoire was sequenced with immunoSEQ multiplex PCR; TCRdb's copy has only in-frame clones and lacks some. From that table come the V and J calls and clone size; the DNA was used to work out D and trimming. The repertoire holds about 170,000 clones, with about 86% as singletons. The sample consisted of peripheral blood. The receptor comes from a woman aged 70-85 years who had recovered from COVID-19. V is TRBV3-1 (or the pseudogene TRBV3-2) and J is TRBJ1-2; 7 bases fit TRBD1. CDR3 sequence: CASSAQGGGYGYTF. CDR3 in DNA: TGTGCCAGCAGCGCTCAGGGGGGAGGCTATGGCTACACCTTC.